The rows below give T cell receptor beta chains drawn from one sample of a study of T cells in localized non-small cell lung cancer. The data were produced by immunoSEQ multiplex PCR, yet TCRdb's version contains in-frame clones alone and is incomplete. Here the sample spans almost 3,000 clones, approximately 34% being singletons. The specimen comprised lung tumor tissue, sampled before any cancer treatment. These TCRs come from a male donor at least 60 years old with stage I squamous cell lung carcinoma. CDR3s include the opening cysteine and the closing phenylalanine or tryptophan. The order of the fields is clone size, D gene, J gene, V gene, CDR3 protein, CDR3 DNA. A D gene is named only where the DNA matches it firmly. Size is stated for part of the rows, as once, few or many counts, or as a class when the clone is expanded.

size: .
D: .
J: TRBJ2-7
V: TRBV18
CDR3: CASSPLRRPSEQYF
DNA: TGTGCCAGCTCACCACTTCGACGACCATCCGAGCAGTACTTC

size: .
D: .
J: TRBJ1-3
V: TRBV6-8
CDR3: CAIEGGGSGNTIYF
DNA: TGTGCCATCGAGGGCGGTGGCTCTGGAAACACCATATATTTT

size: medium-sized
D: .
J: TRBJ1-3
V: TRBV11-3
CDR3: CASSPVHSGNTIYF
DNA: TGTGCCAGCAGCCCAGTACATTCTGGAAACACCATATATTTT

size: medium-sized
D: TRBD2
J: TRBJ2-1
V: TRBV11-3
CDR3: CASSSLAGVGNEQFF
DNA: TGTGCCAGCAGCTCCCTAGCGGGAGTGGGCAATGAGCAGTTCTTC

size: .
D: .
J: TRBJ2-7
V: TRBV4-1
CDR3: CASSQTRPPYEQYF
DNA: TGCGCCAGCAGCCAGACCAGGCCACCCTACGAGCAGTACTTC

size: few
D: .
J: TRBJ1-1
V: TRBV6-8
CDR3: CASTVRPVDTEAFF
DNA: TGTGCCAGCACCGTACGACCTGTGGATACTGAAGCTTTCTTT

size: .
D: .
J: TRBJ1-4
V: TRBV9
CDR3: CASSIGTVNEKLFF
DNA: TGTGCCAGCAGTATCGGGACGGTCAATGAAAAACTGTTTTTT

size: .
D: .
J: TRBJ2-1
V: TRBV25-1
CDR3: CANRDTTLTNEQFF
DNA: TGTGCCAACCGGGACACGACTCTGACGAATGAGCAGTTCTTC

size: .
D: .
J: TRBJ1-1
V: TRBV30
CDR3: CAWRRQSNTEAFF
DNA: TGTGCCTGGAGAAGGCAGTCGAACACTGAAGCTTTCTTT

size: few
D: TRBD1
J: TRBJ1-4
V: TRBV2
CDR3: CASRGGQFNEKLFF
DNA: TGTGCCAGCAGGGGGGGACAGTTTAATGAAAAACTGTTTTTT